This entry lists 10 T cell receptor beta chains sequenced from one sample in a study of T cells in Graves' hyperthyroidism and ophthalmopathy. Amplified regions were TCR beta CDR3 sequences from RNA transcripts. When the TCR CDR3 underwent first-round RT-PCR, the HTBI primer set was used. TCRdb used MiXCR to reprocess the multiplex PCR reads, holding one entry per CDR3 protein. The sample has about 560,000 distinct CDR3 sequences, 16% seen once. Sequenced material: blood. The receptors derive from a woman aged 18 to 35 with Graves' hyperthyroidism.

This clonotype has more than one count but fewer than ten. CDR3 sequence: CSAVPPGLATDTQYF. CDR3 in DNA: TGCAGCGCCGTCCCCCCGGGACTAGCAACAGATACGCAGTATTTT. This chain uses TRBV29-1 with TRBJ2-3; 9 bases are shared with TRBD2. This CDR3 has 15 amino acids. V dropped 7 bases and J dropped 3; count of bases not matched to a gene: 11. Per germline, CDR1 SQVTM and CDR2 ANQGSEA.

CDR3 sequence reads: CASSQTFNSYEQYF. CDR3 DNA sequence: TGTGCCAGCAGCCAGACCTTCAACTCCTACGAGCAGTACTTC. The V call is TRBV6-2 or TRBV6-3, the J call TRBJ2-7; D gene uncertain. Germline CDR1 is MNHEY and CDR2 is SVGEGT. The CDR3 spans 14 residues. The V end was cut by 6 bases, the J end by 0 bases, with 12 bases between.

This clonotype has ten or more counts. The chain employs TRBV15 and TRBJ2-7, with 7 positions matching TRBD2. The germline CDR1 and CDR2 sequences are LNHNV and YYDKDF (reference sequence). This CDR3 region has 13 residues. Unmatched junction bases numbered 0, after V lost 1 base and J lost 3 bases. The CDR3, as DNA: TGTGCCACCAGCAGAGGGGAGGGCTACGAGCAGTACTTC. Protein product: CATSRGEGYEQYF.

This clonotype was detected only a few times. The chain joins TRBV14 to TRBJ2-3; D gene uncertain. V lost 1 base, J lost 0 bases, and 8 bases lay in between. The CDR3 has 15 amino acids. CDR1 is SGHDN, CDR2 FVKESK, per germline. The CDR3 sequence: CASSQAPTSTDTQYF. The CDR3 DNA is TGTGCCAGCAGCCAAGCTCCAACTAGCACAGATACGCAGTATTTT.

This clonotype was seen at least ten times. The chain couples TRBV5-6 to TRBJ2-1; D perhaps matches TRBD1 (6 bases). With 0 bases removed from V and 6 bases from J, the gap between germline ends came to 10 bases. Per the germline V gene, CDR1 is SGHDT and CDR2 is YYEEEE. The CDR3 extends over 14 amino acids. The CDR3: CASSLVWGPNEQFF. The CDR3, as DNA: TGTGCCAGCAGCTTGGTTTGGGGGCCCAATGAGCAGTTCTTC.

This clonotype has ten or more counts. The chain links TRBV5-1 to TRBJ2-3; the D gene is possibly TRBD2 (5 bases). Per germline, CDR1 SGHRS and CDR2 YFSETQ. There are 14 residues in the CDR3. Trimming stripped 1 base from V and 7 bases from J, with 13 bases between. The CDR3 is CASSLMESGNTQYF. In DNA, the CDR3 is TGCGCCAGCAGCTTGATGGAGTCGGGGAATACGCAGTATTTT.

This clonotype appeared a few times. The V and J genes are TRBV4-1 and TRBJ1-3, with a tentative D call TRBD1 (6 bases). Trimming removed 3 bases from V and 0 bases from J, with 12 bases in between. This CDR3 has 16 amino acids. CDR1 and CDR2 from the germline V gene are MGHRA and YSYEKL. In DNA, the CDR3 is TGCGCCAGCAGCCAGGTCGGGACACACTCTGGAAACACCATATATTTT. Its translation is CASSQVGTHSGNTIYF.

This clonotype was counted many times. The chain links TRBV5-1 to TRBJ1-2; D unclear. V lost 5 bases, J lost 2 bases, and 7 bases lay in between. This CDR3 has 12 residues. Germline CDR1 reads SGHRS; CDR2 reads YFSETQ. The CDR3 here is CASREGNYGYTF. The CDR3 DNA sequence: TGCGCCAGCAGGGAAGGGAACTATGGCTACACCTTC.

This chain uses TRBV2 with TRBJ2-2, with D perhaps TRBD2 (7 bases). V was pared by 3 bases and J by 3 bases, with 17 bases between. Germline values: CDR1 SNHLY, CDR2 FYNNEI. The CDR3 has 17 amino acids. The CDR3 is CASSDPHGGPDTGELFF. The CDR3 region has the DNA TGTGCCAGCAGTGACCCCCACGGGGGGCCGGACACCGGGGAGCTGTTTTTT.

This clonotype was recorded at least ten times. V gene TRBV2 combines with J gene TRBJ1-1; no clear D gene. Trimming removed 6 bases at V and 8 bases at J, with 16 bases between. The CDR3 is 13 residues long. Germline lookup yields CDR1 SNHLY and CDR2 FYNNEI. The CDR3 reads CASRMTEDFEAFF. CDR3 nucleotides: TGTGCCAGCAGGATGACCGAAGATTTCGAAGCTTTCTTT.